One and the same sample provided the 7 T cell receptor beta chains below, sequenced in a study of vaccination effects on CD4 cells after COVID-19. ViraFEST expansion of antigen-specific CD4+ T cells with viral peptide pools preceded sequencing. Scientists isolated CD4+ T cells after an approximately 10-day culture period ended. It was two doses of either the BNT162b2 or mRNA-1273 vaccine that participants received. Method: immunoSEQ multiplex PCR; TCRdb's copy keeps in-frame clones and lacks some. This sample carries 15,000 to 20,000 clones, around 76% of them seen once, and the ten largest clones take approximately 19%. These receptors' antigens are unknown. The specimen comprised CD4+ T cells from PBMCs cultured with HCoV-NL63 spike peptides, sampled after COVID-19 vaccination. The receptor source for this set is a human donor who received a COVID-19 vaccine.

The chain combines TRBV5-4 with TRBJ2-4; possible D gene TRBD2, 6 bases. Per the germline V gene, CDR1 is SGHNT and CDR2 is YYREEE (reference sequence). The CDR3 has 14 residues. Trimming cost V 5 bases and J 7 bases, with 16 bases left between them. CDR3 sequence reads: CASSRDQGGNIQYF. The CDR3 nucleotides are TGTGCCAGCAGTCGGGACCAGGGAGGCAACATTCAGTACTTC.

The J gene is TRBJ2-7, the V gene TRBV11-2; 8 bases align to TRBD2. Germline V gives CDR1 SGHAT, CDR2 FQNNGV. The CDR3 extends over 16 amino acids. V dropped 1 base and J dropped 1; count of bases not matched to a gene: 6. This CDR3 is CASSLGTSSSSYEQYF. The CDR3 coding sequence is TGTGCCAGCAGCTTAGGGACTAGCTCCAGTTCCTACGAGCAGTACTTC.

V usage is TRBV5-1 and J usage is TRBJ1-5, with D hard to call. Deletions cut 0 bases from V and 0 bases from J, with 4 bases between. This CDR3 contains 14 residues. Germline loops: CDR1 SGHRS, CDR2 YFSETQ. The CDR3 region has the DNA TGCGCCAGCAGCTTGGACCCTAGCAATCAGCCCCAGCATTTT. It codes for CASSLDPSNQPQHF.

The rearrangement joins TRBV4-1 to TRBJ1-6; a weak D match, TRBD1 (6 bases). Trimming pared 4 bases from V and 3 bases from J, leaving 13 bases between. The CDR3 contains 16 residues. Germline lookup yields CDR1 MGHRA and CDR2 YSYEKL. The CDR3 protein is CASSRETGNYNSPLHF. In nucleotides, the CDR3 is TGCGCCAGCAGCCGGGAAACAGGGAACTATAATTCACCCCTCCACTTT.

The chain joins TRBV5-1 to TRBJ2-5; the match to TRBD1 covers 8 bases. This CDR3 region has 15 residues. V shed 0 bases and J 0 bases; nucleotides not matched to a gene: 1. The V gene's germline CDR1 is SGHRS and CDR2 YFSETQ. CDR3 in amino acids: CASSLEGQDQETQYF. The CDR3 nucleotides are TGCGCCAGCAGCTTGGAGGGACAGGACCAAGAGACCCAGTACTTC.

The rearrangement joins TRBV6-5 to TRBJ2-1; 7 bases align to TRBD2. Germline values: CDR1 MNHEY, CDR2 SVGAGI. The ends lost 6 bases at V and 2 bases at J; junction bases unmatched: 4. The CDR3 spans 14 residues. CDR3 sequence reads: CASRTSVAYNEQFF. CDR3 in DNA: TGTGCCAGCAGAACTAGCGTTGCCTACAATGAGCAGTTCTTC.

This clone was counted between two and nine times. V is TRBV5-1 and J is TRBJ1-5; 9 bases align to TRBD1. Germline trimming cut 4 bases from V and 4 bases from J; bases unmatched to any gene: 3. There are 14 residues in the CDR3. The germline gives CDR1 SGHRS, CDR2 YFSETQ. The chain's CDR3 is CASSPTGGNQPQHF. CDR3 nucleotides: TGCGCCAGCAGCCCGACAGGGGGTAATCAGCCCCAGCATTTT.